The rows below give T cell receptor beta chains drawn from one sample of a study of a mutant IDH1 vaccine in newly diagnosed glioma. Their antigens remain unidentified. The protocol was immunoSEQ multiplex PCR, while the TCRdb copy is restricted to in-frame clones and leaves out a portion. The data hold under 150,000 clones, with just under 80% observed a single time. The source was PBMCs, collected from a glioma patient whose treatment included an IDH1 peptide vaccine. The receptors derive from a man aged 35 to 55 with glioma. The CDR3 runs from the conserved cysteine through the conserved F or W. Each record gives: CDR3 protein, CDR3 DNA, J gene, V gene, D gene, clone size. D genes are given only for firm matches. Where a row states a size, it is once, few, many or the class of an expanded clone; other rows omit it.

CDR3: CASSYVGQGAGGYTF
DNA: TGTGCCAGCAGTTATGTGGGGCAGGGGGCCGGTGGCTACACCTTC
J: TRBJ1-2
V: TRBV6-5
D: TRBD1
size: .

CDR3: CASSLARTSRDTQYF
DNA: TGTGCCAGCAGCTTAGCCAGGACTAGCCGGGATACGCAGTATTTT
J: TRBJ2-3
V: TRBV7-2
D: TRBD2
size: .

CDR3: CASSRTGWNTEAFF
DNA: TGTGCCAGTAGCCGGACAGGCTGGAACACTGAAGCTTTCTTT
J: TRBJ1-1
V: TRBV19
D: TRBD1
size: .

CDR3: CASSPRRELPKNIQYF
DNA: TGTGCCAGCAGCCCGCGGAGGGAACTTCCCAAAAACATTCAGTACTTC
J: TRBJ2-4
V: TRBV4-2
D: .
size: .

CDR3: CASSSDRGQYTF
DNA: TGTGCCAGCAGTTCGGACAGGGGGCAGTACACCTTC
J: TRBJ1-2
V: TRBV28
D: TRBD1
size: few

CDR3: CASSLALAGQEKLFF
DNA: TGTGCCAGCAGCTTAGCGTTGGCAGGGCAAGAAAAACTGTTTTTT
J: TRBJ1-4
V: TRBV7-9
D: .
size: .

CDR3: CASRVSYGYTF
DNA: TGTGCCAGCAGGGTGAGCTATGGCTACACCTTC
J: TRBJ1-2
V: TRBV28
D: .
size: .

CDR3: CSEASGATTDTQYF
DNA: TGCAGCGAGGCTAGCGGGGCCACCACAGATACGCAGTATTTT
J: TRBJ2-3
V: TRBV29-1
D: TRBD2
size: .

CDR3: CASSPAAAYGYTF
DNA: TGTGCCAGCTCCCCGGCCGCCGCCTATGGCTACACCTTC
J: TRBJ1-2
V: TRBV6-5
D: .
size: .

CDR3: CATSVGRSSYNEQFF
DNA: TGTGCCACCAGCGTCGGGCGAAGCTCCTACAATGAGCAGTTCTTC
J: TRBJ2-1
V: TRBV15
D: .
size: .

CDR3: CASSASMNTEAFF
DNA: TGTGCCAGCAGTGCCTCGATGAACACTGAAGCTTTCTTT
J: TRBJ1-1
V: TRBV6-4
D: .
size: few

CDR3: CATQPGQGLDWYGYTF
DNA: TGTGCCACACAACCGGGACAGGGGCTGGATTGGTATGGCTACACCTTC
J: TRBJ1-2
V: TRBV19
D: TRBD1
size: .

CDR3: CASSCLWEETQYF
DNA: TGTGCCAGCAGCTGCCTGTGGGAAGAGACCCAGTACTTC
J: TRBJ2-5
V: TRBV7-9
D: .
size: .

CDR3: CAWSRSDRWSGYEQYF
DNA: TGTGCCTGGAGTCGTTCGGACAGGTGGTCGGGGTACGAGCAGTACTTC
J: TRBJ2-7
V: TRBV30
D: TRBD1
size: .

CDR3: CASSLVGSSYEQYF
DNA: TGCGCCAGCAGCTTGGTGGGGAGCTCCTACGAGCAGTACTTC
J: TRBJ2-7
V: TRBV5-1
D: .
size: .

CDR3: CATSRDLATYEQYF
DNA: TGTGCCACCAGCAGAGATCTAGCAACCTACGAGCAGTACTTC
J: TRBJ2-7
V: TRBV15
D: .
size: .

CDR3: CASSLDSYGYTF
DNA: TGTGCCAGCAGCCTTGACAGCTATGGCTACACCTTC
J: TRBJ1-2
V: TRBV5-4
D: .
size: .

CDR3: CASSLASGVGTDTQYF
DNA: TGTGCCAGCAGCTTAGCTAGCGGGGTCGGGACAGATACGCAGTATTTT
J: TRBJ2-3
V: TRBV11-2
D: TRBD2
size: .

CDR3: CASIRLAGAETQYF
DNA: TGTGCCAGCATACGACTAGCGGGAGCAGAGACCCAGTACTTC
J: TRBJ2-5
V: TRBV7-2
D: TRBD2
size: .

CDR3: CASSREGGSGNEQFF
DNA: TGCGCCAGCAGCCGAGAGGGGGGTTCAGGCAATGAGCAGTTCTTC
J: TRBJ2-1
V: TRBV5-1
D: .
size: .

CDR3: CASSFKGGNEQFF
DNA: TGTGCCAGCAGCTTCAAGGGTGGCAATGAGCAGTTCTTC
J: TRBJ2-1
V: TRBV5-4
D: .
size: .

CDR3: CATSILAGKTDTQYF
DNA: TGCGCCACCTCGATACTAGCGGGGAAAACAGATACGCAGTATTTT
J: TRBJ2-3
V: TRBV10-1
D: TRBD2
size: few

CDR3: CATSRELGGPQYF
DNA: TGTGCCACCAGCAGAGAATTAGGGGGTCCCCAGTACTTC
J: TRBJ2-5
V: TRBV15
D: .
size: .

CDR3: CASSVGSTVNYGYTF
DNA: TGTGCCAGCAGCGTAGGCAGCACGGTCAACTATGGCTACACCTTC
J: TRBJ1-2
V: TRBV9
D: .
size: few

CDR3: CASSQGLQDTQYF
DNA: TGCGCCAGCAGCCAAGGACTACAAGATACGCAGTATTTT
J: TRBJ2-3
V: TRBV4-3
D: .
size: .

CDR3: CASSFQGNEQYF
DNA: TGTGCCAGCAGTTTTCAGGGAAACGAGCAGTACTTC
J: TRBJ2-7
V: TRBV28
D: .
size: .

CDR3: CASGLVRGRQFF
DNA: TGTGCTAGTGGTTTGGTACGAGGGAGGCAGTTCTTC
J: TRBJ2-1
V: TRBV12-5
D: .
size: .

CDR3: CASSHSPDYNEQFF
DNA: TGTGCCAGTTCTCATTCACCAGATTACAATGAGCAGTTCTTC
J: TRBJ2-1
V: TRBV19
D: .
size: .

CDR3: CAWKVGGGYSNQPQHF
DNA: TGTGCCTGGAAAGTGGGGGGGGGATATAGCAATCAGCCCCAGCATTTT
J: TRBJ1-5
V: TRBV30
D: .
size: few

CDR3: CASSVRGGPDTQYF
DNA: TGTGCCAGCAGCGTGCGGGGAGGCCCAGATACGCAGTATTTT
J: TRBJ2-3
V: TRBV9
D: .
size: .

CDR3: CASSLGSGDQPQHF
DNA: TGTGCCAGCAGCTTGGGGTCGGGGGATCAGCCCCAGCATTTT
J: TRBJ1-5
V: TRBV7-9
D: .
size: few

CDR3: CASSLRGQTQYF
DNA: TGTGCCAGCAGCTTACGGGGCCAGACCCAGTACTTC
J: TRBJ2-5
V: TRBV7-9
D: .
size: .

CDR3: CASSEFGTGVGTEAFF
DNA: TGTGCCAGCAGTGAGTTTGGGACAGGGGTTGGCACTGAAGCTTTCTTT
J: TRBJ1-1
V: TRBV2
D: TRBD1
size: .

CDR3: CASSLIRGGEQYF
DNA: TGTGCCAGCAGCTTAATTAGGGGGGGCGAGCAGTACTTC
J: TRBJ2-7
V: TRBV11-2
D: .
size: few

CDR3: CASSEGTGPRNTIYF
DNA: TGTGCCAGCTCGGAAGGGACCGGACCTCGGAACACCATATATTTT
J: TRBJ1-3
V: TRBV18
D: .
size: .

CDR3: CASSLFVPPGEQFF
DNA: TGTGCCAGCAGCTTATTTGTGCCCCCGGGTGAGCAGTTCTTC
J: TRBJ2-1
V: TRBV7-3
D: .
size: .

CDR3: CASSQEVQAGAYNEQFF
DNA: TGCGCCAGCAGCCAAGAAGTACAAGCGGGGGCCTACAATGAGCAGTTCTTC
J: TRBJ2-1
V: TRBV4-1
D: TRBD2
size: .

CDR3: CASRSSSGGAYEQYF
DNA: TGTGCCAGCAGAAGTTCCAGCGGGGGGGCCTACGAGCAGTACTTC
J: TRBJ2-7
V: TRBV7-2
D: TRBD2
size: .

CDR3: CASSRPDGWQFF
DNA: TGTGCCAGCAGCCGGCCCGACGGTTGGCAGTTCTTC
J: TRBJ2-1
V: TRBV5-4
D: .
size: .

CDR3: CASSLGGLGTNEKLFF
DNA: TGTGCCAGCAGCTTAGGCGGGTTGGGAACTAATGAAAAACTGTTTTTT
J: TRBJ1-4
V: TRBV13
D: .
size: .

CDR3: CASNREAGYGYTF
DNA: TGTGCCAGCAACAGGGAGGCTGGGTATGGCTACACCTTC
J: TRBJ1-2
V: TRBV7-2
D: .
size: few

CDR3: CASSVAGGRGEQYF
DNA: TGTGCCAGCAGCGTAGCGGGGGGGCGAGGCGAGCAGTACTTC
J: TRBJ2-7
V: TRBV9
D: TRBD2
size: .

CDR3: CASSLAEEGARGYTF
DNA: TGCGCCAGCAGCTTGGCCGAAGAGGGGGCGCGTGGCTACACCTTC
J: TRBJ1-2
V: TRBV5-1
D: TRBD1
size: .